The 7 T cell receptor beta chains presented below share a single source sample, sequenced in a study of type 1 regulatory T cells. Each CDR3 protein gets one entry after TCRdb re-called the reads with MiXCR. The repertoire consists of about 68,000 distinct CDR3 sequences, with about 60% occurring once and the leading ten covering around 7.6%. Antigen specificity for these receptors is unknown. The specimen sequenced was cultured T cells, either the whole culture or a sorted T cell fraction (not recorded which). The subset is: Tr1-enriched cell product generated in vitro against host alloantigens. These receptors all stem from a human donor in good health.

A note on this clonotype: A read error may produce the germline difference seen at one junction end. The chain recombines TRBV6-2 or TRBV6-3 with TRBJ2-7, with 7 positions matching TRBD2. In germline, CDR1 is MNHEY, CDR2 SVGEGT. The CDR3 has 12 amino acids. DNA of the CDR3: TGTGCCAGCAGTTACTCGAAGACGGGAGGTACTTTC. Translated: CASSYSKTGGTF.

The CDR3 is CASSREGGGHSEQFF. CDR3 DNA sequence: TGTGCCAGCAGTAGGGAGGGAGGAGGACACAGTGAGCAGTTCTTC. V gene TRBV6-6 combines with J gene TRBJ2-1; TRBD2 agrees at 7 bases. The CDR3 runs to 15 residues. J was trimmed by 9 bases and V by 5 bases; bases with no gene match: 13. Looked up from germline, CDR1 is MNHNY and CDR2 is SVGAGI (reference sequence).

Written as DNA, the CDR3 is TGTGCCACCGGAGAATATGGGGGGCTTGAGGCTTTCTTT. Translating it yields CATGEYGGLEAFF. The rearrangement uses TRBV27 and TRBJ1-1, with D possibly being TRBD1 (6 bases). The ends were cut back, 10 bases at V and 11 bases at J, with 23 bases in the middle. CDR1 is MNHEY and CDR2 is SMNVEV in the germline V gene (reference sequence). The CDR3 length is 13 residues.

The V and J genes are TRBV7-7 and TRBJ2-5, with D possibly being TRBD1 or TRBD2 (6 bases each). The CDR3 has 16 residues. Germline CDR1 reads SSHAT; CDR2 reads FNYEAQ (reference sequence). The ends were cut back, 5 bases at V and 2 bases at J, with 18 bases in the middle. This CDR3 reads CASSGVSRRGQETQYF. In nucleotides, the CDR3 is TGTGCCAGCAGCGGAGTTAGCAGGAGGGGGCAAGAGACCCAGTACTTC.

CDR3 residues: CASSPEGNQPQHF. CDR3 bases: TGTGCCAGCTCACCAGAGGGCAATCAGCCCCAGCATTTT. V is TRBV18 and J is TRBJ1-5; no reliable D call. Germline V lookup: CDR1 KGHSH, CDR2 LQKENI. V lost 2 bases to trimming and J lost 2 bases, with 4 bases between them. The CDR3 totals 13 residues.

This clonotype was seen only a few times. V and J are TRBV29-1 and TRBJ1-1; TRBD1 is a possible D gene (5 bases). The CDR3 length is 13 residues. Trimming took off 7 bases at V and 4 bases at J, with 16 bases between the two ends. Germline V lookup: CDR1 SQVTM, CDR2 ANQGSEA. The CDR3: CSGSGGRGTEAFF. CDR3 nucleotides: TGCAGCGGAAGTGGGGGTCGTGGCACTGAAGCTTTCTTT.

The CDR3 reads CANGVFDEQYF. The CDR3 nucleotides read TGTGCCAACGGGGTTTTCGACGAGCAGTACTTC. The chain combines TRBV10-3 with TRBJ2-7; D perhaps matches TRBD2 (5 bases). CDR1 is ENHRY and CDR2 is SYGVKD in the germline V gene. Between the trimmed V and J ends, which lost 10 bases and 5 bases, there was a span of 12 bases. The CDR3 sequence is 11 residues long.